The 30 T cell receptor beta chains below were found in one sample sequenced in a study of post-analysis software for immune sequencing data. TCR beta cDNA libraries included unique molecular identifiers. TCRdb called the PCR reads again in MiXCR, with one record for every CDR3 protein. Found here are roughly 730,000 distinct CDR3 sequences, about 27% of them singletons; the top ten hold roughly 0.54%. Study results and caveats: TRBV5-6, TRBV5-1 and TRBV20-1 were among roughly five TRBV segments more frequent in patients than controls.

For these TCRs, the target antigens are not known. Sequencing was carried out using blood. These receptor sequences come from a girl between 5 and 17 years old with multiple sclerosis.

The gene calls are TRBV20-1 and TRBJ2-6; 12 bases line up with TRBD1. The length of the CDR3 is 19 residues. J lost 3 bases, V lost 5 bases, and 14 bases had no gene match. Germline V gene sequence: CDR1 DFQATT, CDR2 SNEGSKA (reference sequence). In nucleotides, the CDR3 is TGCAGTGCTGCCCCACCGGGGACAGGGGGCTGGTTTGGGGCCAACGTCCTGACTTTC. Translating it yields CSAAPPGTGGWFGANVLTF.

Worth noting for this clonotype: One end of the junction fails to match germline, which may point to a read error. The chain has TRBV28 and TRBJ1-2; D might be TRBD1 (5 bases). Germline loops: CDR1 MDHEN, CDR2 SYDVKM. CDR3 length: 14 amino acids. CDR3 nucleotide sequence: TGTGCCGGCAGTTTCGGGGGGTCTATCAATGGCTACACCTTC. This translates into CAGSFGGSINGYTF.

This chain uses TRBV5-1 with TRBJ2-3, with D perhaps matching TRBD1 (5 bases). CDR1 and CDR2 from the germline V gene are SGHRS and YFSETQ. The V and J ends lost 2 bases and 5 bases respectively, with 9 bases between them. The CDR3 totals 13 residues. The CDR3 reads CASSFDSLDTQYF. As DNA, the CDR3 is TGCGCCAGCAGCTTCGACAGTCTAGATACGCAGTATTTT.

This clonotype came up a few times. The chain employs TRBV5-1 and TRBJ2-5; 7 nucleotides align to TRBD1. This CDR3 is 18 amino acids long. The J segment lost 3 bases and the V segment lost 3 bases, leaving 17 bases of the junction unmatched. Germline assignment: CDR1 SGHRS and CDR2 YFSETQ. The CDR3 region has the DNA TGCGCCAGCAGCTCTCTCATTAGAACGGGACAGACAAAAGAGACCCAGTACTTC. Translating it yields CASSSLIRTGQTKETQYF. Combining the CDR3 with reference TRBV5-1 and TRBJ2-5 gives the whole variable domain KAGVTQTPRYLIKTRGQQVTLSCSPISGHRSVSWYQQTPGQGLQFLFEYFSETQRNKGNFPGRFSGRQFSNSRSEMNVSTLELGDSALYLCASSSLIRTGQTKETQYFGPGTRLLVL.

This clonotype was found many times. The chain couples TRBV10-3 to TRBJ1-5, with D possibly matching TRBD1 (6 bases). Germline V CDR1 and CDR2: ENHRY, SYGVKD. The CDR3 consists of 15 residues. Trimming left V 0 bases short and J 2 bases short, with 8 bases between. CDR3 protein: CAISESDRGNQPQHF. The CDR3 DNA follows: TGTGCCATCAGTGAGTCGGACAGAGGCAATCAGCCCCAGCATTTT.

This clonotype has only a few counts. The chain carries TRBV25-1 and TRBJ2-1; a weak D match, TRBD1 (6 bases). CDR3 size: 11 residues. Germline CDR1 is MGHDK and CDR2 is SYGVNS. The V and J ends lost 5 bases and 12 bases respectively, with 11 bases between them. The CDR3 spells CASSWGTLQFF. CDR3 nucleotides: TGTGCCAGCAGTTGGGGGACACTGCAGTTCTTC.

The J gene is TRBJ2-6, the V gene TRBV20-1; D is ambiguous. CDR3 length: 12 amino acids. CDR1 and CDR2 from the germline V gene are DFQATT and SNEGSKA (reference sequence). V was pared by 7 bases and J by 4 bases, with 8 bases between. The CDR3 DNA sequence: TGCAGTGGCCAGGAGGGGGCCAACGTCCTGACTTTC. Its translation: CSGQEGANVLTF.

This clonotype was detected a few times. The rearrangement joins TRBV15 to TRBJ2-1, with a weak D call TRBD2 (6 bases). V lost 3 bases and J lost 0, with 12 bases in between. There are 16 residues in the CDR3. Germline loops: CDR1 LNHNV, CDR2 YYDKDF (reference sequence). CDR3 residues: CATSRDGGSSYNEQFF. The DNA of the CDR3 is TGTGCCACCAGCAGGGATGGGGGGAGCTCCTACAATGAGCAGTTCTTC.

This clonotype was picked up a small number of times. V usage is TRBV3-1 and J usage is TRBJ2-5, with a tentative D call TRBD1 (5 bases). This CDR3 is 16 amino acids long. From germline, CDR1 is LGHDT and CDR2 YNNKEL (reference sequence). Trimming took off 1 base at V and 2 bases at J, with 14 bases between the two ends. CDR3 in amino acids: CASSQVNRREQETQYF. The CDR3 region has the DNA TGTGCCAGCAGCCAAGTCAACAGGAGAGAACAAGAGACCCAGTACTTC.

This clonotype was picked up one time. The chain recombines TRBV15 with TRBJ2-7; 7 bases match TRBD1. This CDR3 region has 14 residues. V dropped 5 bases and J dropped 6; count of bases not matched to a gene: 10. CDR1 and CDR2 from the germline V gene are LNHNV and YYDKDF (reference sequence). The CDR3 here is CATSPGTEVFEQYF. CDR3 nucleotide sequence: TGTGCCACCAGCCCTGGGACAGAGGTTTTCGAGCAGTACTTC.

The CDR3 here is CATSRAPGLLNTEAFF. In DNA, the CDR3 is TGTGCCACCAGCAGAGCCCCCGGTTTGCTGAACACTGAAGCTTTCTTT. The genes are TRBV15 and TRBJ1-1; D remains unclear. The ends were cut back, 1 base at V and 0 bases at J, with 12 bases in the middle. CDR3 length: 16 residues. Germline CDR1 LNHNV, CDR2 YYDKDF (reference sequence).

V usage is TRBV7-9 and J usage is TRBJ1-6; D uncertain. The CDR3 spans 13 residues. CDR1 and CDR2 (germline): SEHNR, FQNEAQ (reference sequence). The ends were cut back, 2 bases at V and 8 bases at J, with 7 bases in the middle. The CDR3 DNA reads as TGTGCCAGCAGCTTAACTGGGGATTCACCCCTCCACTTT. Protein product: CASSLTGDSPLHF.

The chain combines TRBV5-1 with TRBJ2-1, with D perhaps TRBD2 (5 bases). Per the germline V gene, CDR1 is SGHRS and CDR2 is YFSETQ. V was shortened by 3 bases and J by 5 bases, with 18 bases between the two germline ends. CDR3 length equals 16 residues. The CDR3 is CASSSSPLVRDNEQFF. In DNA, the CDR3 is TGCGCCAGCAGCTCCAGCCCCCTCGTGAGGGACAATGAGCAGTTCTTC.

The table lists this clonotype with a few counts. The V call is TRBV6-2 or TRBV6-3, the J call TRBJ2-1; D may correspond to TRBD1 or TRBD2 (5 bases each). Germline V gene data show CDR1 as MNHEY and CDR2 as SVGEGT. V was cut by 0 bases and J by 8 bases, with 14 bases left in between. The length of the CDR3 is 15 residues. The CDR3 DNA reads TGTGCCAGCAGTTACTCGGGACGTTCGCGGCATGAGCAGTTCTTC. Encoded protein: CASSYSGRSRHEQFF.

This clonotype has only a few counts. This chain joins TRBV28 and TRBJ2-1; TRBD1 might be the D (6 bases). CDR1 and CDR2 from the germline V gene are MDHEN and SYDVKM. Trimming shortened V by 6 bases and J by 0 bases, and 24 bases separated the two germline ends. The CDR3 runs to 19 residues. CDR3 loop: CASSPSGAMKSSSYNEQFF. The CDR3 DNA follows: TGTGCCAGCAGCCCCTCAGGGGCAATGAAATCGAGCTCCTACAATGAGCAGTTCTTC.

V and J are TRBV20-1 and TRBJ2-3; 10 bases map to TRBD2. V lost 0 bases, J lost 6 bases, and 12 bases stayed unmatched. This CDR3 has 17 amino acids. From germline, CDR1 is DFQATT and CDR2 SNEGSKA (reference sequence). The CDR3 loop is CSARDPHTSGTPDTQYF. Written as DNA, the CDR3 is TGCAGTGCTAGAGATCCCCACACTAGCGGGACCCCGGATACGCAGTATTTT.

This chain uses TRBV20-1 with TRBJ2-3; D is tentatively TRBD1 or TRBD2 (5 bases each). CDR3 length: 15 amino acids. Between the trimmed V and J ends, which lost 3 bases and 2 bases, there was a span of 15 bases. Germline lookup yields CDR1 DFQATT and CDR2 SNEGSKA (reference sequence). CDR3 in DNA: TGCAGTGCTAGTTCTCTAGCAGGGTCCACAGATACGCAGTATTTT. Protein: CSASSLAGSTDTQYF.

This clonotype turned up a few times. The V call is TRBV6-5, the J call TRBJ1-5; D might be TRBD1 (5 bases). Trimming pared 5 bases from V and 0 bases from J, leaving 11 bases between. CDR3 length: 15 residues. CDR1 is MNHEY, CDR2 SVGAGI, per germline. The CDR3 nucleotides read TGTGCCAGCAGTCTGGGACCTTATAGCAATCAGCCCCAGCATTTT. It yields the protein CASSLGPYSNQPQHF.

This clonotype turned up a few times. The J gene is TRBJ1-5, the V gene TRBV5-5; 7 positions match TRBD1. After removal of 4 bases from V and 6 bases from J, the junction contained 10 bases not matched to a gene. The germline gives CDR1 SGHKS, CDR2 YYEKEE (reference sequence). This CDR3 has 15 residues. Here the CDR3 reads CASSPTTGYGQPQHF. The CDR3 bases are TGTGCCAGCAGCCCCACGACAGGGTATGGTCAGCCCCAGCATTTT. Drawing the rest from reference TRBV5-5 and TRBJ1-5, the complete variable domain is DAGVTQSPTHLIKTRGQQVTLRCSPISGHKSVSWYQQVLGQGPQFIFQYYEKEERGRGNFPDRFSARQFPNYSSELNVNALLLGDSALYLCASSPTTGYGQPQHFGDGTRLSIL.

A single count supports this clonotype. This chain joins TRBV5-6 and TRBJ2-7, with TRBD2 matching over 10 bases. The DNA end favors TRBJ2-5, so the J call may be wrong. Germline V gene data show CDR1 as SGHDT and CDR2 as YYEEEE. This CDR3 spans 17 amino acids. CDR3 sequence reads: CASSLLAGGPAGETQYF. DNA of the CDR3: TGTGCCAGCAGCTTGTTAGCGGGAGGCCCCGCTGGGGAGACCCAGTACTTC.

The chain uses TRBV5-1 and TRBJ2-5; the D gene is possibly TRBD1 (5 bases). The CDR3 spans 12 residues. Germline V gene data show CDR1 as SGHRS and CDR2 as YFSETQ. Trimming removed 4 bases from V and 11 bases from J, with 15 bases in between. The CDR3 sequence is CASSRWGNEQYF. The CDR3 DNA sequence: TGCGCCAGCAGCCGATGGGGCAATGAGCAGTACTTC.

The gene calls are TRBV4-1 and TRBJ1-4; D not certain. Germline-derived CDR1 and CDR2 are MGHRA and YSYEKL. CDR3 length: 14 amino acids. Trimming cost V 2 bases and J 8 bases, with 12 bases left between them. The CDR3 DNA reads TGCGCCAGCAGCCAATCGGAGAGAGGGGAAAAACTGTTTTTT. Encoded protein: CASSQSERGEKLFF.

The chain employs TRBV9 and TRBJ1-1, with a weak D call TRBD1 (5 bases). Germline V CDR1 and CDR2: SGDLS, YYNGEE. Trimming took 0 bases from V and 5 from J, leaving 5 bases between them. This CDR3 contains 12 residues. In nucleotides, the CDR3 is TGTGCCAGCAGCGTAGAGGGGACTGAAGCTTTCTTT. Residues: CASSVEGTEAFF. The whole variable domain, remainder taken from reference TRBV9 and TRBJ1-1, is DSGVTQTPKHLITATGQRVTLRCSPRSGDLSVYWYQQSLDQGLQFLIQYYNGEERAKGNILERFSAQQFPDLHSELNLSSLELGDSALYFCASSVEGTEAFFGQGTRLTVV.

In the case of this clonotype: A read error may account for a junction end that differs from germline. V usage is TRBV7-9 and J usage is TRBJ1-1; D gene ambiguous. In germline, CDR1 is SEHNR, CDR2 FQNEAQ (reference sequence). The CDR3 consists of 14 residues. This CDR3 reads CAGSPDWEMAEAFF. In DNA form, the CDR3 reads TGTGCCGGCAGCCCCGACTGGGAAATGGCTGAAGCTTTCTTT.

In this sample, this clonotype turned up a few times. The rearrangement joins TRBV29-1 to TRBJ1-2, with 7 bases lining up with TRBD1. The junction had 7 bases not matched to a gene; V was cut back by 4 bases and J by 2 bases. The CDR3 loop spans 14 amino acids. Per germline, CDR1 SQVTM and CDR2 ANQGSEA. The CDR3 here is CSVVAGGINYGYTF. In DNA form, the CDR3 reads TGCAGCGTTGTCGCAGGGGGGATAAACTATGGCTACACCTTC.

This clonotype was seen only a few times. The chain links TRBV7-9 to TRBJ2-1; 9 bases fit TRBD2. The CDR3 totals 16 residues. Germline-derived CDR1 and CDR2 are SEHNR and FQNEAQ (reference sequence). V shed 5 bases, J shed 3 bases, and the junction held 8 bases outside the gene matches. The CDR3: CASSLIAGVGYNEQFF. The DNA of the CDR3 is TGTGCCAGCAGCCTAATAGCGGGAGTTGGCTACAATGAGCAGTTCTTC.

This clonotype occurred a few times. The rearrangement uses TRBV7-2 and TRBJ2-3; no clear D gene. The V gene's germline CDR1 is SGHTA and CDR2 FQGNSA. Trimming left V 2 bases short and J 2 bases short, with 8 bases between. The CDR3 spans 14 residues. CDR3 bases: TGTGCCAGCAGCTTAAGTAGCCACACAGATACGCAGTATTTT. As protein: CASSLSSHTDTQYF.

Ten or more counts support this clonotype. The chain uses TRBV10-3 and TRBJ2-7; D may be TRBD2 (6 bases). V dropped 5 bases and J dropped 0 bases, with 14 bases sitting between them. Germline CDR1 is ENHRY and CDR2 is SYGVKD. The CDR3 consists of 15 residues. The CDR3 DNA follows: TGTGCCATCAGTAAGGGGACCGGGAGCTCCTACGAGCAGTACTTC. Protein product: CAISKGTGSSYEQYF.

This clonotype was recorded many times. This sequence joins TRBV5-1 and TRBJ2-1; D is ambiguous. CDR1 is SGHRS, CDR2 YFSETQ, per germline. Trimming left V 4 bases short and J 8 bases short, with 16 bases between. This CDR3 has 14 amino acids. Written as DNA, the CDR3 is TGCGCCAGCAGCGGCCGAGTCCAAGTCGATGAGCAGTTCTTC. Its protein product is CASSGRVQVDEQFF.

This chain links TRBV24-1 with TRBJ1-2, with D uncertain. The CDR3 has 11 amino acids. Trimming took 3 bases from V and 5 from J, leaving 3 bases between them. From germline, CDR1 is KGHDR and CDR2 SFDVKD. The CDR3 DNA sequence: TGTGCCACCAGTGATGAATATGGCTACACCTTC. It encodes CATSDEYGYTF.